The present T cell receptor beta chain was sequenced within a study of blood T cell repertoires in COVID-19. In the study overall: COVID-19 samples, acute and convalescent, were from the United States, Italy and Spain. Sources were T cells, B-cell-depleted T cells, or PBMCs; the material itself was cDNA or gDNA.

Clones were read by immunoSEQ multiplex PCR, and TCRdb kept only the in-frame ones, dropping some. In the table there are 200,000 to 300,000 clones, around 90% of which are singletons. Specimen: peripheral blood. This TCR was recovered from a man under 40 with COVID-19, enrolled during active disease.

CDR3 amino acids: CASSKAGTGKEQYF. The DNA for the CDR3 is TGTGCCAGCAGCAAAGCAGGGACAGGGAAGGAGCAGTACTTC. This sequence joins TRBV21-1 and TRBJ2-7; the table's D call, TRBD1, was not checked against the DNA. TRBV21-1 is labeled a pseudogene. The CDR3 extends over 14 amino acids.